This is a list of T cell receptor beta chains from one sample in a study of T-cell memory formation after mild COVID-19. Via MiXCR, TCRdb re-called the 5' RACE reads, giving one row per CDR3 protein. This table has around 200,000 distinct CDR3 sequences, roughly a tenth appearing once. The specimen was PBMCs or a T cell subset sorted from them (not recorded which). The receptors come from a young man who had mild COVID-19 (a few samples of this study predate the infection). Cell type and time point are not known. Both conserved end residues are part of each CDR3. A D gene is named only where the DNA matches it firmly. Clone size appears in some rows only: once, few, many, or a class for an expanded clone.

d_call: .; clone_size: many; v_call: TRBV10-3; j_call: TRBJ2-1; cdr3_aa: CAISEDGSSYNEQFF; cdr3_nt: TGTGCCATCAGTGAAGACGGATCCTCCTACAATGAGCAGTTCTTC
d_call: .; clone_size: .; v_call: TRBV4-1; j_call: TRBJ1-2; cdr3_aa: CASSQGRQEIYGYTF; cdr3_nt: TGCGCCAGCAGCCAAGGTCGACAGGAGATCTATGGCTACACCTTC
d_call: .; clone_size: few; v_call: TRBV19; j_call: TRBJ1-2; cdr3_aa: CASKQGYGYTF; cdr3_nt: TGTGCCAGTAAACAGGGCTATGGCTACACCTTC
d_call: TRBD1; clone_size: few; v_call: TRBV7-2; j_call: TRBJ2-1; cdr3_aa: CASSPDRGDEQFF; cdr3_nt: TGTGCCAGCAGCCCGGACAGGGGAGATGAGCAGTTCTTC
d_call: .; clone_size: few; v_call: TRBV6-1; j_call: TRBJ1-2; cdr3_aa: CASSEEGDYGYTF; cdr3_nt: TGTGCCAGCAGTGAAGAGGGCGACTATGGCTACACCTTC
d_call: .; clone_size: .; v_call: TRBV18; j_call: TRBJ1-1; cdr3_aa: CASSSQFRDTEAFF; cdr3_nt: TGTGCCAGCTCTTCACAGTTCCGGGACACTGAAGCTTTCTTT
d_call: .; clone_size: .; v_call: TRBV27; j_call: TRBJ1-4; cdr3_aa: CASSLMAGYSEKLFF; cdr3_nt: TGTGCCAGCAGTTTAATGGCAGGGTACTCCGAAAAACTGTTTTTT
d_call: TRBD1; clone_size: few; v_call: TRBV19; j_call: TRBJ1-5; cdr3_aa: CASSRQGGGQPQHF; cdr3_nt: TGTGCCAGTAGTAGACAGGGTGGCGGACAGCCCCAGCATTTT
d_call: TRBD2; clone_size: few; v_call: TRBV3-1; j_call: TRBJ2-5; cdr3_aa: CASSQGIAGGPWETQYF; cdr3_nt: TGTGCCAGCAGCCAAGGCATAGCGGGGGGGCCCTGGGAGACCCAGTACTTC
d_call: .; clone_size: few; v_call: TRBV12-3/TRBV12-4; j_call: TRBJ1-5; cdr3_aa: CASSFTTGSSDQPQHF; cdr3_nt: TGTGCCAGCAGTTTCACGACAGGCTCGTCGGATCAGCCCCAGCATTTT
d_call: .; clone_size: .; v_call: TRBV12-5; j_call: TRBJ1-2; cdr3_aa: CASGLVLSGYGYTF; cdr3_nt: TGTGCTAGTGGTTTGGTACTTTCCGGTTATGGCTACACCTTC
d_call: .; clone_size: .; v_call: TRBV11-2; j_call: TRBJ2-1; cdr3_aa: CASSLALVRGEQFF; cdr3_nt: TGTGCCAGCAGCTTAGCCCTGGTACGCGGTGAGCAGTTCTTC
d_call: TRBD1; clone_size: .; v_call: TRBV3-1; j_call: TRBJ2-3; cdr3_aa: CASSQDYGQGNTDTQYF; cdr3_nt: TGTGCCAGCAGCCAAGACTATGGACAGGGAAACACAGATACGCAGTATTTT
d_call: .; clone_size: .; v_call: TRBV3-1; j_call: TRBJ2-7; cdr3_aa: CASSHGGSYEQYF; cdr3_nt: TGTGCCAGCAGCCACGGTGGCAGCTACGAGCAGTACTTC
d_call: .; clone_size: .; v_call: TRBV24-1; j_call: TRBJ1-2; cdr3_aa: CATSDFPDNYGYTF; cdr3_nt: TGTGCCACCAGTGATTTCCCAGATAACTATGGCTACACCTTC
d_call: .; clone_size: few; v_call: TRBV11-3; j_call: TRBJ2-1; cdr3_aa: CASGKATAYNEQFF; cdr3_nt: TGTGCCAGCGGGAAGGCGACAGCATACAATGAGCAGTTCTTC
d_call: TRBD1; clone_size: .; v_call: TRBV12-3/TRBV12-4; j_call: TRBJ1-1; cdr3_aa: CASRGTGETEAFF; cdr3_nt: TGTGCCAGCAGGGGGACAGGGGAGACTGAAGCTTTCTTT
d_call: TRBD2; clone_size: .; v_call: TRBV5-1; j_call: TRBJ2-5; cdr3_aa: CASAPGLAEETQYF; cdr3_nt: TGCGCCAGCGCCCCGGGACTAGCGGAAGAGACCCAGTACTTC
d_call: .; clone_size: many; v_call: TRBV20-1; j_call: TRBJ2-7; cdr3_aa: CSARGTDKQYF; cdr3_nt: TGCAGTGCTAGAGGGACAGACAAGCAGTACTTC
d_call: .; clone_size: .; v_call: TRBV3-1; j_call: TRBJ2-2; cdr3_aa: CASSQGSNGELFF; cdr3_nt: TGTGCCAGCAGCCAGGGGTCTAACGGGGAGCTGTTTTTT
d_call: .; clone_size: .; v_call: TRBV20-1; j_call: TRBJ2-1; cdr3_aa: CSAGRRGEYNEQFF; cdr3_nt: TGCAGTGCCGGTCGAAGGGGGGAGTACAATGAGCAGTTCTTC
d_call: .; clone_size: few; v_call: TRBV29-1; j_call: TRBJ2-3; cdr3_aa: CSVDGGDTQYF; cdr3_nt: TGCAGCGTTGATGGAGGGGATACGCAGTATTTT
d_call: .; clone_size: .; v_call: TRBV9; j_call: TRBJ1-1; cdr3_aa: CASSVWRDTEAFF; cdr3_nt: TGTGCCAGCAGCGTCTGGAGGGACACTGAAGCTTTCTTT
d_call: TRBD2; clone_size: .; v_call: TRBV5-1; j_call: TRBJ2-5; cdr3_aa: CASSIRLAGKETQYF; cdr3_nt: TGCGCCAGCAGCATCCGACTAGCGGGGAAGGAGACCCAGTACTTC
d_call: .; clone_size: .; v_call: TRBV7-2; j_call: TRBJ2-3; cdr3_aa: CASSFIAGTDTQYF; cdr3_nt: TGTGCCAGCAGCTTCATAGCAGGGACAGATACGCAGTATTTT
d_call: .; clone_size: few; v_call: TRBV7-9; j_call: TRBJ2-3; cdr3_aa: CASSLTWGRTDTQYF; cdr3_nt: TGTGCCAGCAGCTTAACCTGGGGGCGAACAGATACGCAGTATTTT
d_call: .; clone_size: many; v_call: TRBV7-2; j_call: TRBJ2-2; cdr3_aa: CASSLYVRTLNTGELFF; cdr3_nt: TGTGCCAGCAGCTTATACGTTCGGACATTGAACACCGGGGAGCTGTTTTTT
d_call: .; clone_size: few; v_call: TRBV7-9; j_call: TRBJ2-1; cdr3_aa: CASSDTRAIGRNEQFF; cdr3_nt: TGTGCCAGCAGCGACACCAGGGCGATTGGGAGGAATGAGCAGTTCTTC
d_call: .; clone_size: few; v_call: TRBV7-9; j_call: TRBJ2-2; cdr3_aa: CASSGRQDTGELFF; cdr3_nt: TGTGCCAGCAGCGGTCGACAGGACACCGGGGAGCTGTTTTTT
d_call: .; clone_size: many; v_call: TRBV4-1; j_call: TRBJ1-1; cdr3_aa: CASSQELGGRGAEAFF; cdr3_nt: TGCGCCAGCAGCCAAGAGTTGGGAGGCCGGGGGGCTGAAGCTTTCTTT
d_call: .; clone_size: .; v_call: TRBV7-2; j_call: TRBJ2-5; cdr3_aa: CASSSTGRETQYF; cdr3_nt: TGTGCCAGCAGCTCCACAGGGAGAGAGACCCAGTACTTC
d_call: .; clone_size: many; v_call: TRBV3-1; j_call: TRBJ2-2; cdr3_aa: CASSQGGTVGELFF; cdr3_nt: TGTGCCAGCAGCCAAGGAGGGACGGTCGGGGAGCTGTTTTTT
d_call: .; clone_size: .; v_call: TRBV19; j_call: TRBJ2-3; cdr3_aa: CASSRPGKGTDTQYF; cdr3_nt: TGTGCCAGTAGTCGGCCGGGGAAGGGCACAGATACGCAGTATTTT
d_call: .; clone_size: .; v_call: TRBV12-3/TRBV12-4; j_call: TRBJ2-3; cdr3_aa: CASSLGRGTQYF; cdr3_nt: TGTGCCAGCAGTCTTGGGAGGGGGACGCAGTATTTT
d_call: TRBD2; clone_size: few; v_call: TRBV6-6; j_call: TRBJ2-5; cdr3_aa: CASHFTGGEETQYF; cdr3_nt: TGTGCCAGTCACTTTACTGGGGGGGAAGAGACCCAGTACTTC
d_call: TRBD2; clone_size: many; v_call: TRBV7-9; j_call: TRBJ2-3; cdr3_aa: CASSFGLAGGQDTQYF; cdr3_nt: TGTGCCAGCAGCTTCGGACTAGCGGGGGGGCAAGATACGCAGTATTTT
d_call: .; clone_size: many; v_call: TRBV7-2; j_call: TRBJ1-3; cdr3_aa: CASSFEVDPGNTIYF; cdr3_nt: TGTGCCAGCAGCTTTGAGGTTGACCCTGGAAACACCATATATTTT
d_call: .; clone_size: .; v_call: TRBV23-1; j_call: TRBJ2-7; cdr3_aa: CASSQMSYEQYF; cdr3_nt: TGCGCCAGCAGTCAAATGTCCTACGAGCAGTACTTC
d_call: .; clone_size: .; v_call: TRBV5-1; j_call: TRBJ1-3; cdr3_aa: CASSPGAAIYTIYF; cdr3_nt: TGCGCCAGCAGCCCCGGGGCAGCGATTTACACCATATATTTT
d_call: TRBD2; clone_size: few; v_call: TRBV5-1; j_call: TRBJ2-3; cdr3_aa: CASSALAGGTDTQYF; cdr3_nt: TGCGCCAGCAGCGCCCTAGCGGGGGGCACAGATACGCAGTATTTT
d_call: .; clone_size: few; v_call: TRBV9; j_call: TRBJ1-1; cdr3_aa: CASSVGLGDTEAFF; cdr3_nt: TGTGCCAGCAGCGTAGGTTTGGGGGACACTGAAGCTTTCTTT
d_call: .; clone_size: many; v_call: TRBV4-3; j_call: TRBJ2-2; cdr3_aa: CASSLLVGGGEGGELFF; cdr3_nt: TGCGCCAGCAGCCTCCTAGTAGGCGGGGGCGAGGGCGGGGAGCTGTTTTTT
d_call: .; clone_size: .; v_call: TRBV4-3; j_call: TRBJ1-4; cdr3_aa: CASSLGDNEKLFF; cdr3_nt: TGCGCCAGCAGCCTAGGGGACAATGAAAAACTGTTTTTT
d_call: .; clone_size: .; v_call: TRBV9; j_call: TRBJ2-5; cdr3_aa: CASSVRGQEETQYF; cdr3_nt: TGTGCCAGCAGCGTAAGGGGCCAGGAAGAGACCCAGTACTTC
d_call: TRBD2; clone_size: many; v_call: TRBV18; j_call: TRBJ2-1; cdr3_aa: CASSPQGGQQFF; cdr3_nt: TGTGCCAGCTCACCGCAGGGAGGGCAGCAGTTCTTC
d_call: .; clone_size: few; v_call: TRBV6-5; j_call: TRBJ1-3; cdr3_aa: CASSPGAGSSGNTIYF; cdr3_nt: TGTGCCAGCAGTCCAGGGGCGGGGAGCTCTGGAAACACCATATATTTT
d_call: .; clone_size: few; v_call: TRBV9; j_call: TRBJ2-7; cdr3_aa: CASSVGELGLYEQYF; cdr3_nt: TGTGCCAGCAGCGTAGGTGAGTTAGGTCTATACGAGCAGTACTTC
d_call: .; clone_size: .; v_call: TRBV11-2; j_call: TRBJ2-3; cdr3_aa: CASSLGQTYSTDTQYF; cdr3_nt: TGTGCCAGCAGCCTCGGACAGACCTATAGCACAGATACGCAGTATTTT
d_call: TRBD2; clone_size: few; v_call: TRBV18; j_call: TRBJ2-7; cdr3_aa: CASSPSQVLAGAYEQYF; cdr3_nt: TGTGCCAGCTCACCATCGCAAGTCCTAGCGGGGGCCTACGAGCAGTACTTC
d_call: TRBD2; clone_size: .; v_call: TRBV5-1; j_call: TRBJ2-5; cdr3_aa: CATSRLAGGQETQYF; cdr3_nt: TGCGCCACCAGCCGACTAGCGGGGGGTCAAGAGACCCAGTACTTC
d_call: TRBD2; clone_size: few; v_call: TRBV7-2; j_call: TRBJ2-1; cdr3_aa: CASSPPLAGIGNEQFF; cdr3_nt: TGTGCCAGCAGCCCCCCACTAGCGGGGATAGGAAATGAGCAGTTCTTC
d_call: TRBD1; clone_size: few; v_call: TRBV7-2; j_call: TRBJ2-3; cdr3_aa: CASKRGPTDTQYF; cdr3_nt: TGTGCCAGCAAGAGGGGGCCCACAGATACGCAGTATTTT
d_call: .; clone_size: .; v_call: TRBV11-2; j_call: TRBJ1-6; cdr3_aa: CASSLIRDVPLHF; cdr3_nt: TGTGCCAGCAGCTTAATCAGGGACGTGCCCCTCCACTTT